A selection of T cell receptor beta chains follows, all from one sample in a study of OX40 agonist ivuxolimab in advanced cancers. Clones were read by immunoSEQ multiplex PCR, and TCRdb kept only the in-frame ones, dropping some. The table includes around 51,000 clones, approximately 90% detected once. The sequenced sample was CD4+ or CD8+ T cells sorted from blood, obtained in a trial of the OX40 agonist ivuxolimab. The receptors were gathered from an adult with an advanced solid tumor such as melanoma, head and neck, liver or kidney cancer. The CDR3 runs from the conserved cysteine through the conserved F or W. A D gene is named only where the DNA matches it firmly. Rows give clone size only sometimes, using once, few, many, or a class for an expanded clone.

D: -; length: 13; size: few; V: TRBV19; J: TRBJ2-7; CDR3: CASSIDDTYEQYF; DNA: TGTGCCAGTAGTATAGATGATACCTACGAGCAGTACTTC
D: TRBD2; length: 14; size: -; V: TRBV2; J: TRBJ2-3; CDR3: CASSGGGLADTQYF; DNA: TGTGCCAGCAGCGGGGGGGGCCTGGCAGATACGCAGTATTTT
D: -; length: 13; size: -; V: TRBV2; J: TRBJ1-5; CDR3: CASSEVAGQPQHF; DNA: TGTGCCAGCAGTGAGGTGGCCGGTCAGCCCCAGCATTTT
D: -; length: 17; size: -; V: TRBV21-1; J: TRBJ1-1; CDR3: CASSKKSLETGTTEAFF; DNA: TGTGCCAGCAGCAAAAAATCGTTGGAAACAGGGACCACTGAAGCTTTCTTT
D: TRBD2; length: 16; size: -; V: TRBV14; J: TRBJ2-1; CDR3: CASSLPPLAGSNEQFF; DNA: TGTGCCAGCAGCCTCCCCCCACTAGCGGGGTCCAATGAGCAGTTCTTC
D: -; length: 15; size: once; V: TRBV6-5; J: TRBJ2-7; CDR3: CASSYSLSPGSEQYF; DNA: TGTGCCAGCAGTTACAGCTTGTCGCCGGGGTCCGAGCAGTACTTC
D: -; length: 10; size: -; V: TRBV6-1; J: TRBJ2-7; CDR3: CASLNYEQYF; DNA: TGTGCCAGCCTCAACTACGAGCAGTACTTC
D: -; length: 17; size: -; V: TRBV7-2; J: TRBJ2-7; CDR3: CASSLGTRGVLSYEQYF; DNA: TGTGCCAGCAGCTTAGGAACTCGAGGGGTTCTCTCCTACGAGCAGTACTTC
D: -; length: 15; size: -; V: TRBV11-3; J: TRBJ2-1; CDR3: CASSPLEAPNGEQFF; DNA: TGTGCCAGCAGCCCCCTTGAGGCGCCCAATGGTGAGCAGTTCTTC
D: -; length: 13; size: few; V: TRBV9; J: TRBJ1-1; CDR3: CASSVAGYTEAFF; DNA: TGTGCCAGCAGCGTAGCGGGTTACACTGAAGCTTTCTTT
D: -; length: 14; size: -; V: TRBV5-4; J: TRBJ2-5; CDR3: CASSLEQYQETQYF; DNA: TGTGCCAGCAGCTTGGAGCAGTACCAAGAGACCCAGTACTTC
D: TRBD1; length: 16; size: -; V: TRBV9; J: TRBJ1-4; CDR3: CASSEGQGKTNEKLFF; DNA: TGTGCCAGCAGCGAGGGACAGGGGAAAACTAATGAAAAACTGTTTTTT
D: -; length: 12; size: once; V: TRBV9; J: TRBJ1-4; CDR3: CASSVEGGKLFF; DNA: TGTGCCAGCAGCGTAGAGGGTGGAAAACTGTTTTTT
D: -; length: 14; size: -; V: TRBV5-1; J: TRBJ2-1; CDR3: CASSLPGAGNEQFF; DNA: TGCGCCAGCAGCTTGCCAGGGGCTGGGAATGAGCAGTTCTTC
D: -; length: 16; size: -; V: TRBV5-8; J: TRBJ2-4; CDR3: CASSWALGVAKNIQYF; DNA: TGTGCCAGCAGCTGGGCCCTCGGAGTAGCCAAAAACATTCAGTACTTC
D: TRBD1; length: 14; size: -; V: TRBV25-1; J: TRBJ2-7; CDR3: CASSGGHGQDEQYF; DNA: TGTGCCAGCAGTGGCGGACATGGACAGGACGAGCAGTACTTC
D: -; length: 13; size: -; V: TRBV6-6; J: TRBJ1-5; CDR3: CASSFGVSQPQHF; DNA: TGTGCCAGCAGTTTCGGGGTTTCCCAGCCCCAGCATTTT
D: -; length: 14; size: -; V: TRBV6-4; J: TRBJ2-5; CDR3: CASSVHSGQETQYF; DNA: TGTGCCAGCAGTGTACACTCAGGGCAAGAGACCCAGTACTTC
D: -; length: 14; size: -; V: TRBV9; J: TRBJ2-3; CDR3: CASSRDTSTDTQYF; DNA: TGTGCCAGCAGCCGGGACACCTCCACAGATACGCAGTATTTT
D: TRBD1; length: 16; size: once; V: TRBV5-1; J: TRBJ1-1; CDR3: CASMHPGQGRNTEAFF; DNA: TGCGCCAGCATGCATCCGGGACAGGGGCGTAACACTGAAGCTTTCTTT
D: TRBD2; length: 17; size: once; V: TRBV4-1; J: TRBJ2-3; CDR3: CASTGLAGLTSTDTQYF; DNA: TGCGCCAGCACCGGACTAGCGGGATTGACTAGCACAGATACGCAGTATTTT
D: TRBD1; length: 15; size: -; V: TRBV14; J: TRBJ2-7; CDR3: CASSQETGPIYEQYF; DNA: TGTGCCAGCAGCCAAGAGACAGGGCCCATATACGAGCAGTACTTC